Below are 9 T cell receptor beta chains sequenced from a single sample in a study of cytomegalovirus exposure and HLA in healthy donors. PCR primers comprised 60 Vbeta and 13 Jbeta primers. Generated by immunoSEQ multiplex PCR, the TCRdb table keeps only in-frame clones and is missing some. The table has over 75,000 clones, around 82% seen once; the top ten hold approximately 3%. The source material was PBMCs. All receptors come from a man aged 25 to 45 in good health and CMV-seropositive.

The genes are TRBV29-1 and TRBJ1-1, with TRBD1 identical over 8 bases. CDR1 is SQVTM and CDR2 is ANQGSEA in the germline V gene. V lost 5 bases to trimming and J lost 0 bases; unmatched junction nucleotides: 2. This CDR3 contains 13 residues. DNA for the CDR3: TGCAGCGTTCGGACAGGGATGAACACTGAAGCTTTCTTT. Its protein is CSVRTGMNTEAFF.

The CDR3 nucleotides are TGCAGCATCCCTCAGGGGGCTCTGGAGACCCAGTACTTC. Amino acids: CSIPQGALETQYF. This chain links TRBV29-1 with TRBJ2-5; TRBD1 aligns across 8 bases. V shed 8 bases, J shed 5 bases, and the junction held 10 bases outside the gene matches. CDR3 length equals 13 residues. The V gene's germline CDR1 is SQVTM and CDR2 ANQGSEA.

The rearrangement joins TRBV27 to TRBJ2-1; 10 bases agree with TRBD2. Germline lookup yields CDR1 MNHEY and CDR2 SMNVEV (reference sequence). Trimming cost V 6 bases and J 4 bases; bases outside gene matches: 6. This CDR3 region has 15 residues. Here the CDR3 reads CASRLTSGLYNEQFF. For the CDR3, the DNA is TGTGCCAGCAGACTGACTAGCGGGCTGTACAATGAGCAGTTCTTC.

This CDR3 reads CAISGLVNEQYF. The CDR3 DNA is TGTGCCATCAGCGGACTAGTCAACGAGCAGTACTTC. The chain is built from TRBV10-3 and TRBJ2-7, with TRBD2 matching 7 bases. The V and J ends lost 6 bases and 5 bases, in that order; junction bases with no gene match: 4. There are 12 residues in the CDR3. CDR1 and CDR2 (germline): ENHRY, SYGVKD.

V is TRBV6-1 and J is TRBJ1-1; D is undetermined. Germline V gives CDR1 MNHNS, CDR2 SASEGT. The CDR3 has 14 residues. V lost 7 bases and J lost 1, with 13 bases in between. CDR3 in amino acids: CASTLGTSNTEAFF. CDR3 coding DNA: TGTGCCAGCACCCTTGGCACCTCGAACACTGAAGCTTTCTTT.

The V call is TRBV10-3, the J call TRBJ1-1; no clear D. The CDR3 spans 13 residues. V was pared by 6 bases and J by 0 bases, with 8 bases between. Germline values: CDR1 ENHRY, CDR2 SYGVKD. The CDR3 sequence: CAIRSGLNTEAFF. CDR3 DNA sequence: TGTGCCATCAGGTCCGGGTTGAACACTGAAGCTTTCTTT.

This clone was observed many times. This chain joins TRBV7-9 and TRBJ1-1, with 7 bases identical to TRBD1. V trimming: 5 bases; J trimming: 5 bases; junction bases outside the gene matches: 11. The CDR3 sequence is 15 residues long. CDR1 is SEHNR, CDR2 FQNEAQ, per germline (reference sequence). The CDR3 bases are TGTGCCAGCAGCGAAGAGGACAGGAGGGCGACTGAAGCTTTCTTT. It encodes CASSEEDRRATEAFF.

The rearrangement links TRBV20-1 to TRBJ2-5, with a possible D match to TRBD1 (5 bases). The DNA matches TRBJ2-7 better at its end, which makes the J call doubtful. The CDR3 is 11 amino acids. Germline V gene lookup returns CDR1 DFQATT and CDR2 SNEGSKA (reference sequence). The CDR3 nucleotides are TGCAGTGCTCTCAGGGCCCACGAGCAGTACTTC. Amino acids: CSALRAHEQYF.

For the CDR3, the DNA is TGCGCCAGCAGCCAAGGGTTAGCGGGAGGGCCCCGAACAGATACGCAGTATTTT. The encoded protein is CASSQGLAGGPRTDTQYF. The chain recombines TRBV4-1 with TRBJ2-3, with 11 bases identical to TRBD2. V was clipped by 1 base and J by 3 bases; unmatched bases: 9. Germline V CDR1 and CDR2: MGHRA, YSYEKL. The CDR3 loop spans 18 amino acids.